These 5 T cell receptor beta chains were all obtained from the same sample, sequenced in a study of OX40 agonist ivuxolimab in advanced cancers. The assay was immunoSEQ multiplex PCR, and TCRdb's table has in-frame clones only and misses some. The sample shows about 26,000 clones, roughly 77% of them seen only once. The sequencing used CD4+ or CD8+ T cells sorted from blood, collected in a trial of the OX40 agonist ivuxolimab. The receptors stem from an adult with an advanced solid tumor such as melanoma, head and neck, liver or kidney cancer.

The genes are TRBV25-1 and TRBJ2-7, with 9 bases lining up with TRBD2. Germline loops: CDR1 MGHDK, CDR2 SYGVNS. This CDR3 contains 13 residues. J gave up 5 bases and V 4 bases, and 3 bases lay outside the gene matches. The CDR3: CASSVSSGDEQYF. As DNA, the CDR3 is TGTGCCAGCAGTGTTTCTAGCGGGGACGAGCAGTACTTC.

The CDR3 nucleotides read TGTGCCAGCAGCGAACAGGGTGGCCTATATGGCTACACCTTC. It encodes CASSEQGGLYGYTF. The chain joins TRBV9 to TRBJ1-2; D might be TRBD1 (6 bases). CDR1 and CDR2 (germline): SGDLS, YYNGEE. This CDR3 has 14 amino acids. Trimming took 3 bases from V and 5 from J, leaving 14 bases between them.

This clone rates as medium-sized. The CDR3 protein is CASSLGQVGNTEAFF. CDR3 DNA: TGCGCCAGCAGCTTGGGACAGGTTGGAAACACTGAAGCTTTCTTT. V gene TRBV5-1 combines with J gene TRBJ1-1; D might be TRBD1 (6 bases). The CDR3 is 15 residues long. Per the germline V gene, CDR1 is SGHRS and CDR2 is YFSETQ. With 0 bases removed from V and 2 bases from J, the gap between germline ends came to 11 bases. The entire variable domain, with the rest obtained from reference TRBV5-1 and TRBJ1-1, is as follows: KAGVTQTPRYLIKTRGQQVTLSCSPISGHRSVSWYQQTPGQGLQFLFEYFSETQRNKGNFPGRFSGRQFSNSRSEMNVSTLELGDSALYLCASSLGQVGNTEAFFGQGTRLTVV.

This sequence joins TRBV20-1 and TRBJ2-7; D gene ambiguous. There are 10 residues in the CDR3. V was pared by 3 bases and J by 5 bases, with 5 bases between. Looked up from germline, CDR1 is DFQATT and CDR2 is SNEGSKA (reference sequence). Written as DNA, the CDR3 is TGCAGTGCTAGTGAAAACGAGCAGTACTTC. It codes for CSASENEQYF.

The chain combines TRBV5-1 with TRBJ2-7, with D perhaps being TRBD1 or TRBD2 (5 bases each). Trimming took off 4 bases at V and 4 bases at J, with 9 bases between the two ends. CDR3 size: 12 residues. Germline lookup yields CDR1 SGHRS and CDR2 YFSETQ. CDR3 amino acids: CASSLGDYEQYF. Here the CDR3 DNA reads TGCGCCAGCAGCCTGGGGGATTACGAGCAGTACTTC. Together with reference TRBV5-1 and TRBJ2-7, the CDR3 gives the full variable domain: KAGVTQTPRYLIKTRGQQVTLSCSPISGHRSVSWYQQTPGQGLQFLFEYFSETQRNKGNFPGRFSGRQFSNSRSEMNVSTLELGDSALYLCASSLGDYEQYFGPGTRLTVT.